This T cell receptor beta chain came from a study of CD8+CD57+ T cells in acquired aplastic anemia (dated by TCRdb to between 2017 and 2018). Context from the whole study: On average, sorted CD4+ and CD8+ cells yielded 3 to 4 ug of extracted DNA, with a range of about 0.17 to 27.4 ug. CD8+CD57+ expansion was defined as frequency above the mean frequency observed in healthy subjects.

The patients picked for sequencing were ones in whom flow cytometry had shown an expansion of CD8+CD57+ cells. Every patient had a diagnosis of severe acquired aplastic anemia based on International Study of Aplastic Anemia and Agranulocytosis and Camitta criteria. Patients had received no therapy at the time of blood sampling. In the study, sorted CD4+ and CD8+ blood T cells from patients with severe aplastic anemia and from healthy subjects underwent deep sequencing of TCR repertoires. Patients were enrolled in the USA under clinicaltrials.gov protocols 00001620, 01623167, 00001397, 00071045, 00081523 and 00961064. Ficoll-Paque density gradient centrifugation was used to isolate peripheral blood mononuclear cells. Before DNA extraction, CD4+ and CD8+ T cells were sorted with FACS or magnetic beads. A note on this clonotype: The antigen it binds to is not known. Base qualities are not recorded, but no much larger clone differs from it by a single base.

Trimming costs V 5 bases and J 0 bases, and their ends lie 8 bases apart. Spanning cysteine to phenylalanine, the CDR3 consists of 15 amino acids. Just the 45-base CDR3 DNA is kept, in frame starting at base 1. For CDR1 and CDR2, the germline V gene lists SNHLY and FYNNEI. Profiling of TCR beta VDJ combinations and CDR3 sequences used genomic DNA as the template. An Illumina HiSeq 2000 was used for TCR repertoire sequencing. The study's processing was this. Repertoires were assessed using TRBV/TRBJ rearrangement plots, CDR3 size and DJ length profiles, and Simpson's diversity index. Whichever DNA sequence was most abundant in the deep sequencing data was defined as the immunodominant clone. CDR3 amino acid sequences were screened for sharing across subjects and were compared with published repertoires and the VDJdb database. Through fastp at Q25 and MiXCR, TCRdb rebuilt clones from the public reads, retaining in-frame beta chains. CDR3 protein duplicates are merged, each entry listing the most common genes and DNA. The V and J calls were determined by TCRdb, not by the authors. In this sample the table shows approximately 190,000 distinct CDR3 sequences, just under 50% of which occur a single time. Clones ranked in the top ten supply around a tenth of the sample.

Beyond this particular receptor, the publication reports: Roughly 31 CD8+ CDR3 sequences were shared between patients and controls but appeared highly expressed in patients and within their immunodominant clones. Between patients and healthy controls, no significant difference in CD8+ Simpson's diversity was found (P=0.060).

The origin of this receptor is a human donor with aplastic anemia. The chain joins TRBV2 to TRBJ2-6; the D gene lacks a confident call. What was sequenced was sorted CD4+, CD8+, or CD8+CD57+ T cells (not recorded which) from PBMCs. The nucleotide sequence is given as TGTGCCAGCAGTTCGAGGATCTCTGGGGCCAACGTCCTGACTTTC. Protein translation: CASSSRISGANVLTF.